This T cell receptor beta chain was identified during a study of response to subunit inactivated influenza vaccine. The germline gives CDR1 SGHAT, CDR2 FQNNGV. J lost 10 bases, V lost 4 bases, and 10 bases had no gene match. This CDR3 has 16 amino acids. TCRdb used MiXCR to reprocess the RT-PCR reads, holding one entry per CDR3 protein. The data contain more than 550,000 distinct CDR3 sequences, 12% of them singletons. This clonotype was observed a handful of times. Its antigen is currently unknown. Study observations and caveats: The study's authors posited that every seasonal influenza vaccination enlists few new T cells.

The receptor was derived from a man aged 45 to 65 who received an inactivated influenza vaccine. The rearrangement uses TRBV11-2 and TRBJ2-1, with 13 nucleotides matching TRBD2. The input for sequencing was PBMCs from blood, taken on the day of vaccination. CDR3 region: CASSSGGTSGMGEQFF. CDR3 coding DNA: TGTGCCAGCAGCTCAGGGGGGACTAGCGGGATGGGAGAGCAGTTCTTC.